Below are 18 T cell receptor beta chains sequenced from a single sample in a study of cytomegalovirus exposure and HLA in healthy donors. PCR primers comprised 60 Vbeta and 13 Jbeta primers. Only in-frame clones appear in the TCRdb table, and some are missing; sequencing was by immunoSEQ multiplex PCR. The top ten clones hold 11% to 15% of a sample with about 190,000 clones, approximately 78% of them seen once. The specimen sequenced was PBMCs. These receptors originate from a young woman in good health and CMV-seropositive.

This chain joins TRBV28 and TRBJ2-7, with 16 bases fitting TRBD2. V was clipped by 6 bases and J by 3 bases; unmatched bases: 11. This CDR3 is built from 18 residues. Per the germline V gene, CDR1 is MDHEN and CDR2 is SYDVKM. The CDR3 sequence: CASSPPGLAGGPHYEQYF. The CDR3 nucleotides read TGTGCCAGCAGCCCTCCGGGACTAGCGGGAGGGCCCCACTACGAGCAGTACTTC.

The genes are TRBV6-4 and TRBJ1-5; perhaps TRBD1 as D (6 bases). Trimming shortened V by 6 bases and J by 7 bases, and 16 bases separated the two germline ends. CDR1 is MRHNA, CDR2 SNTAGT, per germline. The CDR3 has 14 amino acids. The CDR3 DNA follows: TGTGCCAGCAGCCCCGAGGCAGGGGACCAGCCCCAGCATTTT. It translates to CASSPEAGDQPQHF.

This sequence joins TRBV30 and TRBJ2-7; 10 bases are a match to TRBD1. This CDR3 comprises 13 residues. J was trimmed by 7 bases and V by 2 bases; bases with no gene match: 5. The V gene's germline CDR1 is GTSNPN and CDR2 SVGIG (reference sequence). CDR3 bases: TGTGCCTGGAGTAAGACAGGGGGCTGGGAGCAGTACTTC. This encodes CAWSKTGGWEQYF.

CDR3 nucleotide sequence: TGTGCCAGCAGTTTACCTGCGGCAGGGACACAAGAGACCCAGTACTTC. Protein sequence: CASSLPAAGTQETQYF. The rearrangement joins TRBV28 to TRBJ2-5; D may be TRBD1 (6 bases). Germline V gene lookup returns CDR1 MDHEN and CDR2 SYDVKM. The CDR3 length is 16 residues. V shed 2 bases and J shed 2 bases, with 15 bases lying between them.

This chain's CDR3 is CATSRELAGEQFF. The CDR3 coding sequence is TGTGCCACCAGCAGAGAACTAGCTGGTGAGCAGTTCTTC. The chain has TRBV15 and TRBJ2-1; weak D call: TRBD2 (6 bases). Deletions cut 0 bases from V and 9 bases from J, with 9 bases between. Germline V gene sequence: CDR1 LNHNV, CDR2 YYDKDF (reference sequence). CDR3 length: 13 amino acids. Looking up the rest from reference TRBV15 and TRBJ2-1 gives the full variable domain: DAMVIQNPRYQVTQFGKPVTLSCSQTLNHNVMYWYQQKSSQAPKLLFHYYDKDFNNEADTPDNFQSRRPNTSFCFLDIRSPGLGDTAMYLCATSRELAGEQFFGPGTRLTVL.

CDR3 residues: CASSTAGAGELFF. The CDR3 DNA follows: TGTGCCAGCAGCACTGCGGGAGCCGGGGAGCTGTTTTTT. The chain couples TRBV5-4 to TRBJ2-2; 7 bases align to TRBD2. Per germline, CDR1 SGHNT and CDR2 YYREEE (reference sequence). This CDR3 comprises 13 residues. J was trimmed by 6 bases and V by 4 bases; bases with no gene match: 3.

CDR3 in DNA: TGTGCCAGCAGTTTAGGGCAGGGGTATGGCTACACCTTC. Translating gives CASSLGQGYGYTF. The V call is TRBV27, the J call TRBJ1-2, with D maybe TRBD1 (6 bases). Per germline, CDR1 MNHEY and CDR2 SMNVEV (reference sequence). Trimming pared 2 bases from V and 5 bases from J, leaving 9 bases between. The CDR3 is made up of 13 amino acids.

This chain joins TRBV9 and TRBJ2-3, with D unclear. Trimming cost V 2 bases and J 3 bases, with 10 bases left between them. The germline V gene has CDR1 SGDLS and CDR2 YYNGEE. The CDR3 has 14 residues. The CDR3 is CASSVLAATDTQYF. The CDR3 DNA reads TGTGCCAGCAGCGTTCTTGCGGCTACAGATACGCAGTATTTT.

The V and J genes are TRBV7-2 and TRBJ2-1; TRBD2 aligns across 8 bases. Germline CDR1 SGHTA, CDR2 FQGNSA. The CDR3 loop spans 14 amino acids. Losses at the gene ends were 5 bases for V and 8 bases for J; bases not matched to a gene: 8. Here the CDR3 reads CASSPRTSRDEQFF. The CDR3 region has the DNA TGTGCCAGCAGCCCCCGGACTAGCCGAGATGAGCAGTTCTTC.

The rearrangement joins TRBV2 to TRBJ2-3; unclear D gene. Germline assignment: CDR1 SNHLY and CDR2 FYNNEI. V gave up 11 bases and J gave up 6 bases, with 18 bases separating them. The CDR3 has 13 residues. This chain's CDR3 is CAGTVHPPDTQYF. The CDR3 DNA is TGTGCCGGCACGGTCCACCCCCCGGATACGCAGTATTTT.

The gene calls are TRBV6-5 and TRBJ2-3; D perhaps matches TRBD1 (6 bases). The CDR3 sequence is 16 residues long. The V and J ends lost 2 bases and 5 bases respectively, with 17 bases between them. The germline V gene has CDR1 MNHEY and CDR2 SVGAGI. The CDR3: CASSYAAGALLDTQYF. DNA of the CDR3: TGTGCCAGCAGTTACGCCGCAGGGGCACTTTTAGATACGCAGTATTTT.

The V gene is TRBV5-1, the J gene TRBJ2-5, with D possibly TRBD1 on 5 matching bases. V was cut by 5 bases and J by 4 bases, with 15 bases left in between. This CDR3 has 14 residues. CDR1 and CDR2 from the germline V gene are SGHRS and YFSETQ. The CDR3 nucleotides read TGCGCCAGCAGTCACTACAGGAGTGGAGAGACCCAGTACTTC. It yields the protein CASSHYRSGETQYF.

The chain has TRBV5-6 and TRBJ1-6; 8 bases are a match to TRBD1. The CDR3 is made up of 16 amino acids. V was pared by 0 bases and J by 4 bases, with 3 bases of the junction left unmatched. Germline V gives CDR1 SGHDT, CDR2 YYEEEE. The CDR3 spells CASSLAGGAYNSPLHF. DNA for the CDR3: TGTGCCAGCAGCTTGGCAGGGGGCGCGTATAATTCACCCCTCCACTTT.

V usage is TRBV30 and J usage is TRBJ1-2, with 10 bases identical to TRBD1. The V and J ends lost 0 bases and 11 bases, in that order; junction bases with no gene match: 6. The germline gives CDR1 GTSNPN, CDR2 SVGIG (reference sequence). The CDR3 totals 13 residues. The CDR3 nucleotides are TGTGCCTGGAGTGTAGACAGGGGGCGCGAGTACACCTTC. It encodes CAWSVDRGREYTF. The whole variable domain, remainder taken from reference TRBV30 and TRBJ1-2, is SQTIHQWPATLVQPVGSPLSLECTVEGTSNPNLYWYRQAAGRGLQLLFYSVGIGQISSEVPQNLSASRPQDRQFILSSKKLLLSDSGFYLCAWSVDRGREYTFGSGTRLTVV.

The V gene is TRBV6-5, the J gene TRBJ2-1; TRBD2 matches 11 bases. V lost 6 bases, J lost 8 bases, and 9 bases stayed unmatched. The germline gives CDR1 MNHEY, CDR2 SVGAGI. This CDR3 has 15 amino acids. The chain's CDR3 is CASSLLAGVFDEQFF. The CDR3, as DNA: TGTGCCAGCAGCCTACTAGCGGGAGTCTTTGATGAGCAGTTCTTC.

V usage is TRBV11-2 and J usage is TRBJ1-5; TRBD1 matches 10 bases. Germline assignment: CDR1 SGHAT and CDR2 FQNNGV. This CDR3 is built from 12 residues. V trimming: 9 bases; J trimming: 4 bases; junction bases outside the gene matches: 0. The DNA of the CDR3 is TGTGCCAGGGGACAGGGGAATCAGCCCCAGCATTTT. Protein: CARGQGNQPQHF.

The chain is built from TRBV7-4 and TRBJ2-4; 10 nucleotides match TRBD1. CDR3 length: 18 amino acids. The V segment lost 1 base and the J segment 0 bases; nucleotides outside the gene matches: 6. Germline-derived CDR1 and CDR2 are SGHVT and SQSDAQ. The CDR3 region is CASSLGGTGELAKNIQYF. The CDR3 DNA reads TGTGCCAGCAGCTTAGGAGGGACAGGGGAATTAGCCAAAAACATTCAGTACTTC.

The rearrangement links TRBV5-1 to TRBJ1-2; 8 nucleotides agree with TRBD1. The trim removed 4 bases at V and 7 bases at J, leaving 3 bases unmatched. The CDR3 runs 12 residues. Germline V CDR1 and CDR2: SGHRS, YFSETQ. The CDR3 region has the DNA TGCGCCAGCAGCCACGGACAGGGTGGCTACACCTTC. This translates into CASSHGQGGYTF.